The next 7 T cell receptor beta chains were all read from a single sample in a study of OX40 agonist ivuxolimab in advanced cancers. TCRdb's table, derived via immunoSEQ multiplex PCR, lists solely in-frame clones and lacks some. This table has 50,000 to 55,000 clones, 80% to 90% appearing once. This material consisted of CD4+ or CD8+ T cells sorted from blood, taken in a trial of the OX40 agonist ivuxolimab. The receptors were gathered from an adult with an advanced solid tumor such as melanoma, head and neck, liver or kidney cancer.

The V and J genes are TRBV5-1 and TRBJ2-1, with 8 bases that match TRBD1. Trimming took 0 bases from V and 4 from J; bases not matched to a gene: 3. This CDR3 comprises 15 residues. Per germline, CDR1 SGHRS and CDR2 YFSETQ. The CDR3 nucleotides read TGCGCCAGCAGCTTGGAAGGACAGGGATACAATGAGCAGTTCTTC. It specifies CASSLEGQGYNEQFF.

Notes on this clone: Mismatch with germline at one junction end may stem from a read error. This rearrangement joins TRBV7-2 to TRBJ2-1; 9 nucleotides line up with TRBD2. The CDR3 runs to 15 residues. Germline V gene data show CDR1 as SGHTA and CDR2 as FQGNSA. The CDR3 region is CASSLAGVSYNEQFF. The CDR3 DNA follows: TGTGCCAGCAGTTTAGCGGGGGTCTCCTACAATGAGCAGTTCTTC.

The J gene is TRBJ1-1, the V gene TRBV2; D uncertain. Germline assignment: CDR1 SNHLY and CDR2 FYNNEI. Trimming pared 4 bases from V and 1 base from J, leaving 7 bases between. This CDR3 spans 13 amino acids. CDR3 DNA sequence: TGTGCCAGCAGTGTTCAACAGAACACTGAAGCTTTCTTT. Translated, it gives CASSVQQNTEAFF.

The gene calls are TRBV5-4 and TRBJ2-1, with 8 bases matching TRBD1. There are 16 residues in the CDR3. Germline-derived CDR1 and CDR2 are SGHNT and YYREEE (reference sequence). The ends lost 0 bases at V and 8 bases at J; junction bases unmatched: 10. The CDR3 reads CASSLAGNRGAHEQFF. CDR3 in DNA: TGTGCCAGCAGCTTGGCCGGAAACAGGGGGGCCCATGAGCAGTTCTTC.

The chain combines TRBV4-2 with TRBJ2-2, with no clear D. CDR3 length equals 17 residues. V shed 0 bases and J shed 4 bases, with 15 bases lying between them. Germline CDR1 reads LGHNA; CDR2 reads YNFKEQ. The CDR3 sequence: CASSQDFGIWGTGELFF. The CDR3 nucleotides are TGTGCCAGCAGCCAAGATTTTGGGATTTGGGGCACCGGGGAGCTGTTTTTT.

This sequence joins TRBV11-3 and TRBJ2-1, with a tentative D call TRBD1 (6 bases). V was clipped by 4 bases and J by 6 bases, with 16 bases between them. Germline V CDR1 and CDR2: SGHNT, YENEEA. This CDR3 is 15 amino acids long. CDR3 nucleotides: TGTGCCAGCAGCTCGGGCAGGGGCGAGTCCAATGAGCAGTTCTTC. The encoded protein is CASSSGRGESNEQFF.

The chain uses TRBV9 and TRBJ2-1, with 10 bases identical to TRBD2. The CDR3 is made up of 15 amino acids. Germline-derived CDR1 and CDR2 are SGDLS and YYNGEE. V was pared by 3 bases and J by 4 bases, with 4 bases of the junction left unmatched. The CDR3 region is CASSASSGGYNEQFF. The CDR3 bases are TGTGCCAGCAGCGCATCTAGCGGGGGATACAATGAGCAGTTCTTC.